The 2 T cell receptor beta chains reported below all come from one sample, sequenced in a study of control samples from healthy donors and cancer patients. Using immunoSEQ multiplex PCR, the repertoire was profiled, and TCRdb retains in-frame clones only, with some absent. Of about 94,000 clones listed, approximately 90% are singletons. The material sequenced was blood. Receptor source: a young woman in good health.

The rearrangement joins TRBV6-6 to TRBJ2-2; D unresolved. Looked up from germline, CDR1 is MNHNY and CDR2 is SVGAGI (reference sequence). Trimming stripped 0 bases from V and 5 bases from J, with 7 bases between. There are 14 residues in the CDR3. DNA of the CDR3: TGTGCCAGCAGTTACTCGACTGGGACCGGGGAGCTGTTTTTT. This sequence encodes CASSYSTGTGELFF.

The rearrangement links TRBV19 to TRBJ1-2, with D unclear. CDR1 is LNHDA, CDR2 SQIVND, per germline (reference sequence). Trimming took 6 bases from V and 4 from J, leaving 18 bases between them. This CDR3 comprises 15 residues. This CDR3 is CASSFSTPLFYGYTF. CDR3 bases: TGTGCCAGTAGCTTCTCAACTCCCCTCTTCTATGGCTACACCTTC. Combining the CDR3 with reference TRBV19 and TRBJ1-2 gives the whole variable domain DGGITQSPKYLFRKEGQNVTLSCEQNLNHDAMYWYRQDPGQGLRLIYYSQIVNDFQKGDIAEGYSVSREKKESFPLTVTSAQKNPTAFYLCASSFSTPLFYGYTFGSGTRLTVV.